The following is a T cell receptor (beta chain) sequence with its context. Its antigen is unidentified. TCRdb's table, derived via immunoSEQ multiplex PCR, lists solely in-frame clones and lacks some. Of roughly 300,000 clones listed, approximately 76% are singletons. These data are taken from a study of cytotoxic CD8 clonotypes in ibrutinib-treated CLL. Germline V CDR1 and CDR2: MDHEN, SYDVKM. This CDR3 has 14 residues. V gave up 6 bases and J gave up 3 bases, with 15 bases separating them. Findings and limits, study-wide: On treatment, the uncommon public clonotypes contracted or remained stable. Patients with sustained remission and those progressing were sampled at differing times. Clonality was higher at baseline than in age-matched healthy donors and tracked circulating CD8+ T-cell counts.

This clonotype was obtained from a human donor with chronic lymphocytic leukemia. The V gene is TRBV28, the J gene TRBJ2-7, with D possibly matching TRBD2 (5 bases). The sample in question was PBMCs, obtained at disease progression, from a patient treated with ibrutinib. The CDR3 nucleotides read TGTGCCAGCAGGGAGGACCCTCGGGTCTACGAGCAGTACTTC. Amino acids: CASREDPRVYEQYF.